Here is one T cell receptor (beta chain) with its context. Its antigen is undetermined. Assay used: immunoSEQ multiplex PCR; TCRdb lists only in-frame clones, some missing. Of 130,000 or so clones listed, 75% to 95% are singletons. This sample is drawn from a study of T cell responses to AZD1222 COVID-19 vaccine. Study background: Second-dose groups at about 4 or about 12 weeks were pooled.

CDR1 LGHDT and CDR2 YNNKEL come from the germline V gene (reference sequence). The CDR3 is 14 residues long. V was pared by 0 bases and J by 2 bases, with 8 bases between. Study-wide findings and caveats: Among the donors, most were white British and more were female, and clonal diversity was possibly underestimated. The span of vaccine-associated CD4 TCRs extended across spike, with dominance at 160-218 and 743-854. Just six AZD1222 recipients were seropositive at baseline.

J is TRBJ2-7 and V is TRBV3-1 (or the pseudogene TRBV3-2), with D uncertain. The sequenced sample was peripheral blood, obtained on day 0 of AZD1222 vaccination. This clonotype was obtained from an adult in good health. CDR3 sequence: CASSQDVAAYEQYF. DNA for the CDR3: TGTGCCAGCAGCCAAGATGTGGCAGCCTACGAGCAGTACTTC.